This T cell receptor beta chain was identified during a study of cytomegalovirus exposure and HLA in healthy donors. The validation cohort, a group of roughly 120 subjects, included the donors and was separate from the approximately 680-subject first cohort. Study observations and caveats: Specificity of three CMV-associated chains for CMV antigens was verified in vitro. There were some public TCRs occurring in many donors, but most TCR sequences were rare. The authors listed 150 to 200 TCR beta chains as cytomegalovirus-associated.

A word on this clone: The antigen remains undetermined.

The CDR3 contains 14 residues. In germline, CDR1 is LGHNT, CDR2 FRNRAP. V lost 7 bases, J lost 2 bases, and 14 bases lay in between. Assay used: immunoSEQ multiplex PCR; TCRdb lists only in-frame clones, some missing. The table shows some 69,000 clones, with 95% to 96% occurring only once. The rearrangement links TRBV12-5 to TRBJ1-1; a weak D match, TRBD1 (5 bases). Source material: PBMCs. This TCR was sampled from a woman between 18 and 29 years old in good health and CMV-seropositive. The CDR3 coding sequence is TGTGCTAGTGCGACCGGGGGATTAAACACTGAAGCTTTCTTT. Encoded protein: CASATGGLNTEAFF. The full variable domain, with the rest looked up from reference TRBV12-5 and TRBJ1-1, is DARVTQTPRHKVTEMGQEVTMRCQPILGHNTVFWYRQTMMQGLELLAYFRNRAPLDDSGMPKDRFSAEMPDATLATLKIQPSEPRDSAVYFCASATGGLNTEAFFGQGTRLTVV.